The 8 T cell receptor beta chains reported below all come from one sample, sequenced in a study of T cells after yellow fever vaccination. One entry per CDR3 protein, called by TCRdb with MiXCR from the 5' RACE reads. Here the sample spans about 370,000 distinct CDR3 sequences, 11% being singletons. Sample: PBMCs, taken on the day of the first yellow fever vaccination. The receptors here all came from a man aged 18 to 29 who received the YFV17D yellow fever vaccine.

This clonotype was observed at least ten times. The chain has TRBV5-6 and TRBJ2-3, with a possible D match to TRBD2 (6 bases). V was shortened by 3 bases and J by 0 bases, with 11 bases between the two germline ends. This CDR3 contains 15 residues. From germline, CDR1 is SGHDT and CDR2 YYEEEE. In DNA form, the CDR3 reads TGTGCCAGCAGCTCACTAGGGACTAGCACAGATACGCAGTATTTT. It translates to CASSSLGTSTDTQYF.

This clonotype has more than one count but fewer than ten. The chain couples TRBV5-4 to TRBJ2-3; D gene uncertain. V shed 4 bases and J shed 4 bases, with 19 bases lying between them. Looked up from germline, CDR1 is SGHNT and CDR2 is YYREEE (reference sequence). The CDR3 contains 16 residues. CDR3 sequence: CASSAPLQQKADTQYF. As DNA, the CDR3 is TGTGCCAGCAGCGCCCCCTTGCAACAAAAGGCAGATACGCAGTATTTT.

V and J are TRBV9 and TRBJ2-5, with D tentatively TRBD1 or TRBD2 (7 bases each). The CDR3 totals 17 residues. The germline V gene has CDR1 SGDLS and CDR2 YYNGEE. V was trimmed by 4 bases and J by 5 bases, leaving 24 bases between them. The CDR3 here is CASSQRGGGPGWETQYF. The CDR3 coding sequence is TGTGCCAGCAGCCAAAGGGGAGGGGGCCCCGGTTGGGAGACCCAGTACTTC. Combining the CDR3 with reference TRBV9 and TRBJ2-5 gives the whole variable domain DSGVTQTPKHLITATGQRVTLRCSPRSGDLSVYWYQQSLDQGLQFLIQYYNGEERAKGNILERFSAQQFPDLHSELNLSSLELGDSALYFCASSQRGGGPGWETQYFGPGTRLLVL.

V gene TRBV12-3 or TRBV12-4 combines with J gene TRBJ2-5; tentatively, D is TRBD2 (6 bases). The CDR3 spans 14 residues. The germline V and J ends were trimmed by 3 bases and 5 bases, with 13 bases remaining between them. The CDR3 sequence is CASSFMEGSETQYF. The CDR3 coding sequence is TGTGCCAGCAGTTTCATGGAGGGTAGCGAGACCCAGTACTTC.

A few counts support this clonotype. This chain links TRBV4-1 with TRBJ1-1; 8 bases match TRBD1. This CDR3 is built from 17 residues. Germline CDR1 is MGHRA and CDR2 is YSYEKL. Trimming at V came to 0 bases and at J to 0 bases, leaving 6 bases not matched to a gene. Written as DNA, the CDR3 is TGCGCCAGCAGCCAAGATCGCACAGGGGGTGTGAACACTGAAGCTTTCTTT. Its translation is CASSQDRTGGVNTEAFF.

This clonotype was detected a few times. CDR3 loop: CASRDRLFEAFF. The CDR3 DNA sequence: TGTGCCAGCCGGGACAGATTATTTGAAGCTTTCTTT. The chain is built from TRBV27 and TRBJ1-1; TRBD1 matches 7 bases. CDR1 and CDR2 from the germline V gene are MNHEY and SMNVEV (reference sequence). The CDR3 sequence is 12 residues long. The V and J ends lost 8 bases and 7 bases, in that order; junction bases with no gene match: 7.

The chain recombines TRBV6-5 with TRBJ1-1, with D perhaps matching TRBD1 (5 bases). The CDR3 totals 16 residues. The ends were cut back, 2 bases at V and 0 bases at J, with 13 bases in the middle. From germline, CDR1 is MNHEY and CDR2 SVGAGI. As DNA, the CDR3 is TGTGCCAGCAGTTACCTCAGGGTTGGGATGAACACTGAAGCTTTCTTT. This translates into CASSYLRVGMNTEAFF.

The rearrangement links TRBV5-6 to TRBJ2-3; D remains ambiguous. Germline-derived CDR1 and CDR2 are SGHDT and YYEEEE. Trimming left V 8 bases short and J 4 bases short, with 17 bases between. This CDR3 is 14 amino acids long. This CDR3 is CARSPRLAADTQYF. The CDR3 DNA reads as TGTGCCAGGAGCCCCAGGCTGGCAGCAGATACGCAGTATTTT.